A selection of T cell receptor beta chains follows, all from one sample in a study of cytomegalovirus exposure and HLA in healthy donors. TCRdb keeps only in-frame clones here, not all; method: immunoSEQ multiplex PCR. The data show around 55,000 clones, roughly 90% seen once. The sequenced sample was PBMCs. The receptors shown here come from a man in his late teens or twenties in good health and CMV-seronegative. The CDR3 runs from the conserved cysteine through the conserved F or W. The D gene is left open where the match is weak. A clone size is listed for some rows: how often the clone was seen (once, few, many), or a class if it is expanded.

d_gene	abundance	v_gene	j_gene	CDR3nt	CDR3aa
TRBD1	-	TRBV27	TRBJ1-5	TGTGCCAGCCCGGGGGACAGGGGGAGCAATCAGCCCCAGCATTTT	CASPGDRGSNQPQHF
-	-	TRBV6-1	TRBJ1-2	TGTGCCAGCACCCTGAGCGGCAACTATGGCTACACCTTC	CASTLSGNYGYTF
-	-	TRBV5-4	TRBJ1-2	TGTGCCAGCAGGGCAGGAAGCGGGACCCTCTATGGCTACACCTTC	CASRAGSGTLYGYTF
TRBD2	-	TRBV27	TRBJ2-1	TGTGCCACACTAGCGGGAGATCTACGTTCCAATGAGCAGTTCTTC	CATLAGDLRSNEQFF
-	-	TRBV14	TRBJ1-1	TGTGCCAGCAGCCTGGTGCCAGGGGCGAACACTGAAGCTTTCTTT	CASSLVPGANTEAFF
TRBD1	-	TRBV27	TRBJ2-7	TGTGCCAGCAGTAGACAGGGTGTGTACGAGCAGTACTTC	CASSRQGVYEQYF
-	-	TRBV28	TRBJ2-1	TGTGCCAGCAGTTTTTTCCCCTCGGCAGGGTACAATGAGCAGTTCTTC	CASSFFPSAGYNEQFF
-	-	TRBV15	TRBJ2-1	TGTGCCACCCTACAGGACCGCTCCTACAATGAGCAGTTCTTC	CATLQDRSYNEQFF
TRBD1	-	TRBV11-2	TRBJ1-2	TGTGCCAGCTCACACAGGGAACAGGGGGTGAACTATGGCTACACCTTC	CASSHREQGVNYGYTF
TRBD1	-	TRBV19	TRBJ2-7	TGTGCCAGTAGTCTTCGACAGGGCATCATCTCCTACGAGCAGTACTTC	CASSLRQGIISYEQYF
TRBD1	-	TRBV7-2	TRBJ2-5	TGTGCCAGCAGCTTAGCGAGGGGGCCCACCCAAGAGACCCAGTACTTC	CASSLARGPTQETQYF
TRBD2	-	TRBV4-2	TRBJ2-3	TGTGCCAGCAGCCACGGACTAGCAAAGTATTTT	CASSHGLAKYF
-	-	TRBV13	TRBJ2-7	TGTGCCAGCAGCTCGTCGACAGAAACCTACGAGCAGTACTTC	CASSSSTETYEQYF
-	-	TRBV11-2	TRBJ2-7	TGTGCCAGCAGCTCAGCTAACGGGGGATACGAGCAGTACTTC	CASSSANGGYEQYF
TRBD2	-	TRBV6-1	TRBJ2-1	TGTGCCAGCAAACGGACTAGCGGGACAAACAATGAGCAGTTCTTC	CASKRTSGTNNEQFF
TRBD1	-	TRBV6-5	TRBJ2-2	TGTGCCAGCAGAAAAACAGGGGGCAGGACCGGGGAGCTGTTTTTT	CASRKTGGRTGELFF
-	-	TRBV7-2	TRBJ2-1	TGTGCCAGCACCCTAGGAACGTTCAATGAGCAGTTCTTC	CASTLGTFNEQFF
-	-	TRBV15	TRBJ2-1	TGTGCCACCAGCAGAGATCTCGGTCCCCCTAACAATGAGCAGTTCTTC	CATSRDLGPPNNEQFF
TRBD1	-	TRBV19	TRBJ1-5	TGTGCCAGTAGTAGATCCGGGACAGGGGTCCAGCCCCAGCATTTT	CASSRSGTGVQPQHF
-	-	TRBV2	TRBJ2-7	TGTGCCAGCACCGACTCGACAGTCTACGAGCAGTACTTC	CASTDSTVYEQYF
TRBD2	-	TRBV5-4	TRBJ2-1	TGTGCCAGCAGCCGGACTAGCGGGTGGGTCGATGAGCAGTTCTTC	CASSRTSGWVDEQFF
TRBD1	-	TRBV28	TRBJ1-3	TGTGCCAGCAGACCATACTACACAGGGGGCTCTGGAAACACCATATATTTT	CASRPYYTGGSGNTIYF
-	-	TRBV6-1	TRBJ2-7	TGTGCCAGCAGTGAAGGCAGTTACGAGCAGTACTTC	CASSEGSYEQYF
-	few	TRBV25-1	TRBJ2-2	TGTGCCAGCAGTGACATCCCGGGGACCGGGGAGCTGTTTTTT	CASSDIPGTGELFF
-	-	TRBV27	TRBJ2-7	TGTGCCAGCAGTTGGGCATCTGACTCCTACGAGCAGTACTTC	CASSWASDSYEQYF
-	-	TRBV27	TRBJ2-3	TGTGCCAGCAGTTTAAGGTCCAGGGGCACAGATACGCAGTATTTT	CASSLRSRGTDTQYF
-	-	TRBV19	TRBJ1-1	TGTGCCAGTAGTATTTGGGAGGCCACTGAAGCTTTCTTT	CASSIWEATEAFF
TRBD1	-	TRBV5-1	TRBJ1-2	TGCGCCAGCAGCTCCACCGGGACAGCCTATGGCTACACCTTC	CASSSTGTAYGYTF
TRBD1	-	TRBV28	TRBJ2-6	TGTGCCAGCAGGCCGACAGGGGATGGGGCCAACGTCCTGACTTTC	CASRPTGDGANVLTF
-	-	TRBV29-1	TRBJ2-5	TGCAGCGGAAGGAAGGGGGAGACCCAGTACTTC	CSGRKGETQYF
-	-	TRBV2	TRBJ2-2	TGTGCCAGCAGTGATAGCGGCCTTAGGTCCGGGGAGCTGTTTTTT	CASSDSGLRSGELFF
TRBD2	-	TRBV9	TRBJ2-5	TGTGCCAGCAGCGTGGGCCTAGCGGTGTGGGACCCCCAGTACTTC	CASSVGLAVWDPQYF
TRBD1	-	TRBV6-1	TRBJ2-7	TGTGCCAGCAGTGAAGAGGAGTTGAGACAGGGCCCCTACGAGCAGTACTTC	CASSEEELRQGPYEQYF
-	-	TRBV29-1	TRBJ1-2	TGCAGCGTTGCGTCCCCGAGAAACTATGGCTACACCTTC	CSVASPRNYGYTF
-	-	TRBV5-4	TRBJ2-1	TGTGCCAGCAGCTCTACCTTCAGGGGCCAAGACTACAATGAGCAGTTCTTC	CASSSTFRGQDYNEQFF
TRBD1	few	TRBV27	TRBJ1-2	TGTGCCAGCAGTTTCAACAGGGGGGATTTGGGCTACACCTTC	CASSFNRGDLGYTF